What follows describes a single T cell receptor (beta chain). The data were obtained in a study of T cell changes during pregnancy in multiple sclerosis. The method was immunoSEQ multiplex PCR; TCRdb's version includes in-frame clones alone and lacks a portion of them. The sample contains 30,000 to 50,000 clones, 90% of which appear only once. Per the germline V gene, CDR1 is SGHRS and CDR2 is YFSETQ. V shed 0 bases and J shed 3 bases, with 13 bases lying between them. The CDR3 runs 17 residues. This sequence originates from a female donor in good health, enrolled as a control in a pregnancy study. This specimen was CD4+ T cells from peripheral blood mononuclear cells, taken in the first trimester of pregnancy. This chain links TRBV5-1 with TRBJ1-6; D is undetermined. CDR3 sequence (DNA): TGCGCCAGCAGCTTGGCGGGGAAACGGGGCTATAATTCACCCCTCCACTTT. Its protein is CASSLAGKRGYNSPLHF.